This T cell receptor (beta chain) was recovered during a study of T-cell reconstitution after alpha-beta-depleted transplantation in children. This CDR3 is built from 13 residues. V lost 5 bases to trimming and J lost 4 bases, with 11 bases between them. Germline V gives CDR1 SGHTA, CDR2 FQGNSA. Researchers prepared the TCRbeta library using unique molecular identifiers, the study reports. TCRdb reanalysed the PCR reads using MiXCR and keeps one entry per CDR3 protein. The repertoire consists of hundreds of thousands of distinct CDR3 sequences, with roughly 15% occurring once and the leading ten covering 0.8% to 1.1%. This clonotype was counted many times.

This sequence joins TRBV7-2 and TRBJ1-2, with D tentatively TRBD1 (6 bases). The material was PBMCs from the stem cell graft donor, obtained from the stem cell graft. This TCR came from a human donor who donated a stem cell graft to a child with acute myeloid leukemia. CDR3 DNA sequence: TGTGCCAGCAGCCGGACAGAGTTCTATGGCTACACCTTC. Translating it yields CASSRTEFYGYTF.